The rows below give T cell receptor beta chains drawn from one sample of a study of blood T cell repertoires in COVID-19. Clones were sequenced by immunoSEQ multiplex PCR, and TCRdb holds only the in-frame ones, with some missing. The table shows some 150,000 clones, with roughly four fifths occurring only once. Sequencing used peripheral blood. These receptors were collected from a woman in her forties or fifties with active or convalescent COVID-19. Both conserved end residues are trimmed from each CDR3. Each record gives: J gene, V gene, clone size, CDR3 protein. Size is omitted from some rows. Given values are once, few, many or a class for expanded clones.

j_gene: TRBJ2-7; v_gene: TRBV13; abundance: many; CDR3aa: ASSPRDQAGCEQY
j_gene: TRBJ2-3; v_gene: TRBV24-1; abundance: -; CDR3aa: ATGAGGTADTQY
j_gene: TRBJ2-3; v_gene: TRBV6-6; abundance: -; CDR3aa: ASSYLGLGTDTQY
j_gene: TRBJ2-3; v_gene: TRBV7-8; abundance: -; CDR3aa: ASRKFRGTTTDTQY
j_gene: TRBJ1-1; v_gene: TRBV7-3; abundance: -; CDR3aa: ASSLSPTGMNTEAF
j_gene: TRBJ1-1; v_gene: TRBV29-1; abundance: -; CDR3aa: SVNLGGPPEAF
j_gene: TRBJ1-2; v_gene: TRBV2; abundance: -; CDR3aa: ASATGILAGYT
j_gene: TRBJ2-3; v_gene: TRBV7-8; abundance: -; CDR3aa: ASSLALGRGTDTQY
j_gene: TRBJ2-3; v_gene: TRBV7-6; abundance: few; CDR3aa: ASSILAGGLDTQY
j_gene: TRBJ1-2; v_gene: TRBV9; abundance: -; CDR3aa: ASSGDYGYT
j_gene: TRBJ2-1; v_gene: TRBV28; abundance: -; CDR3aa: ASISSGNEQF
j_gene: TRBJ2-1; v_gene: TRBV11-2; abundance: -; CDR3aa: ASRTAWDRPYNEQF
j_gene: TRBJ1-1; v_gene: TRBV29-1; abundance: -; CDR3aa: SVEEGQATEAF
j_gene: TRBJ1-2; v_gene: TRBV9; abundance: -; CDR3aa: ASSAGDSYGYT
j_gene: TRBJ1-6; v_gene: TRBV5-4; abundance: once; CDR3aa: ASSLAGGGYNSPLH
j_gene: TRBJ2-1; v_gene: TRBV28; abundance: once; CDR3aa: ASRDGTGGYNEQF
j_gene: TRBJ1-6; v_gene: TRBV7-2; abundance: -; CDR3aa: ASSPLGQEASPLH
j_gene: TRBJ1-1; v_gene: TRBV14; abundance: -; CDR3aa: ASSQVRGSEAF
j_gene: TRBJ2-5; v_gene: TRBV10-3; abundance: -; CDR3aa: AISESGGQETQY
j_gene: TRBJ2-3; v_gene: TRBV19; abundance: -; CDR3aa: ASSMGRTQY
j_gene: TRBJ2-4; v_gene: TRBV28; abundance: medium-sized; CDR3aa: ASSLSRTSGVKNIQY
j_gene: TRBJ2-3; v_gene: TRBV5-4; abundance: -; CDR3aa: ASSSGLAGDTQY
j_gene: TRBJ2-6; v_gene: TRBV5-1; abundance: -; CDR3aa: ASSPERGNSGANVLT
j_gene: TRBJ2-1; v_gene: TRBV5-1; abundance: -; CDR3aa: ASSLASGNYNEQF
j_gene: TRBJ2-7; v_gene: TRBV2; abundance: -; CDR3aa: ASSPTSGNFYEQY
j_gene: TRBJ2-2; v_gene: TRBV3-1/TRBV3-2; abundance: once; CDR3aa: ASSQARAGELF
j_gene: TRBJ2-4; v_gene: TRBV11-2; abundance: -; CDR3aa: ASSLERGGGSLNIQY
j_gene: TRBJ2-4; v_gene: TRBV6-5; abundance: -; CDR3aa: ASRPRTGKNIQY
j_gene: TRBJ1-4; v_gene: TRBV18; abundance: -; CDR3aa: ASSPLFPGQVNEKLF
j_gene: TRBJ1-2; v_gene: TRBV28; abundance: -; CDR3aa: ATYRDMNNGYT
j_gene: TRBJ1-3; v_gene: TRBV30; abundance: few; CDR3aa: AWALSGNTIY
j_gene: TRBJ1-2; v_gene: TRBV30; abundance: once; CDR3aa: AWSVNREYGYT
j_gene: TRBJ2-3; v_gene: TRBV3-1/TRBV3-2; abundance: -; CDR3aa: ASSQDLPGAGGPCTQY
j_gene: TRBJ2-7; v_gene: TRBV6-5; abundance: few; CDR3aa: ASSYFEGAHEQY
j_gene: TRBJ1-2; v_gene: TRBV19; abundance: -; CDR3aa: ASSNLLGYT
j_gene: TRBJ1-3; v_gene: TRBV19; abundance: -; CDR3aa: ASSIGLQVPGNTIY
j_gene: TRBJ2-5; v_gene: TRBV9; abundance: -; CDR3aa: ASSPQTSGRAGETQY
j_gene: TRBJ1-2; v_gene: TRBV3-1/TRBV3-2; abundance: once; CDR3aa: ASSQEDRVGGYT
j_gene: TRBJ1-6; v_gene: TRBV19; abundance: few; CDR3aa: ASSIDLGDRGLYGNSPLH
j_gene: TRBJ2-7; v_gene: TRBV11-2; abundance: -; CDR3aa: ASSEAGQGGNEQY
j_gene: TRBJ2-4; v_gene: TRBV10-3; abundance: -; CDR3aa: AISSADRGPIQY
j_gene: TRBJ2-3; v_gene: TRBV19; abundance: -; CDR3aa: ASRPTGGGDTQY
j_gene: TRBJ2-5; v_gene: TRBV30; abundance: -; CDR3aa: AWSVGASGEETQY
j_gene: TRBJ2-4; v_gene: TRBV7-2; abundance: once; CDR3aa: ASSFRGAKNIQY
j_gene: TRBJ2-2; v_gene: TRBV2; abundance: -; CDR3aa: ASSGLNTGELF
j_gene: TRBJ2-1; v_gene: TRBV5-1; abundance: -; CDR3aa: ASNPSSGGVYNEQF
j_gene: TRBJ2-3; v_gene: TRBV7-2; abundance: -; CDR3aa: ASSLRRTPSTDTQY
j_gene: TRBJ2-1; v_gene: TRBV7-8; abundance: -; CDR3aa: ASSLASLAGDNEQF
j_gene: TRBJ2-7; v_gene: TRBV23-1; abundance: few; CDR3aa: ASSQSGTCSYEQY
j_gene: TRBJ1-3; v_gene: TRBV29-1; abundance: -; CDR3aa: SVAQSSGNTIY
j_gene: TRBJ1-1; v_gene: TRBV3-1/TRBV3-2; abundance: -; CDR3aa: ASSQFAGGNTEAF
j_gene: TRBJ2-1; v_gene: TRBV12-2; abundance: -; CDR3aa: ASRLMNRREAHNEQF